These 22 T cell receptor beta chains share one sample of origin, sequenced in a study of blood T cell repertoires in COVID-19. Sequencing used immunoSEQ multiplex PCR; TCRdb keeps in-frame clones, though not all of them. The sample yields 95,000 to 110,000 clones, about 90% seen once. The sample consisted of peripheral blood. All receptors derive from a man in his forties with active or convalescent COVID-19.

The genes are TRBV9 and TRBJ1-1, with 10 bases that match TRBD1. After removal of 5 bases from V and 4 bases from J, the junction contained 11 bases not matched to a gene. Per germline, CDR1 SGDLS and CDR2 YYNGEE. The CDR3 spans 16 residues. CDR3 DNA sequence: TGTGCCAGCAGTGGTTTGACAGGGGGCGCCGTCACTGAAGCTTTCTTT. As protein: CASSGLTGGAVTEAFF.

The chain links TRBV9 to TRBJ2-1; D possibly corresponds to TRBD2 (6 bases). The CDR3 sequence is 19 residues long. V was cut by 4 bases and J by 5 bases, with 28 bases left in between. Germline CDR1 and CDR2: SGDLS and YYNGEE. The CDR3 region has the DNA TGTGCCAGCAGCCCCACGGTACGGAGGGTGGCCCCTTTAGACAATGAGCAGTTCTTC. Translation: CASSPTVRRVAPLDNEQFF.

For this clone: Additional DNA sequences in this sample encode the identical CDR3. The rearrangement links TRBV7-2 to TRBJ1-3, with 8 positions matching TRBD1. After removal of 5 bases from V and 4 bases from J, the junction contained 4 bases not matched to a gene. The CDR3 extends over 14 amino acids. CDR1 and CDR2 (germline): SGHTA, FQGNSA. The CDR3 region is CASSPGQGGNTIYF. CDR3 DNA sequence: TGTGCCAGCAGCCCCGGACAGGGAGGAAACACCATATATTTT.

V is TRBV4-3 and J is TRBJ2-2, with 8 bases matching TRBD2. This CDR3 contains 15 residues. V trimming: 5 bases; J trimming: 6 bases; junction bases outside the gene matches: 8. Germline V gives CDR1 LGHNA, CDR2 YSLEER. The CDR3 loop is CASSGLAPPAGELFF. CDR3 bases: TGCGCCAGCAGCGGACTAGCTCCTCCGGCCGGGGAGCTGTTTTTT.

The rearrangement uses TRBV4-3 and TRBJ2-3, with 7 nucleotides matching TRBD1. The germline V gene has CDR1 LGHNA and CDR2 YSLEER. The trim removed 0 bases at V and 2 bases at J, leaving 5 bases unmatched. The CDR3 runs to 16 residues. The CDR3 here is CASSQDRDRSTDTQYF. The CDR3 nucleotides read TGCGCCAGCAGCCAAGACCGGGACAGATCCACAGATACGCAGTATTTT.

The V gene is TRBV30, the J gene TRBJ2-3; D not resolved. V lost 5 bases, J lost 2 bases, and 8 bases lay in between. Per the germline V gene, CDR1 is GTSNPN and CDR2 is SVGIG (reference sequence). The CDR3 totals 12 residues. The CDR3 sequence is CAWGRPTDTQYF. CDR3 coding DNA: TGTGCCTGGGGACGTCCCACAGATACGCAGTATTTT.

The chain joins TRBV30 to TRBJ2-5; a possible D gene is TRBD2 (5 bases). The ends were cut back, 1 base at V and 5 bases at J, with 8 bases in the middle. The germline V gene encodes CDR1 GTSNPN and CDR2 SVGIG (reference sequence). The CDR3 is made up of 12 amino acids. The CDR3 is CAWSARGETQYF. CDR3 in DNA: TGTGCCTGGAGTGCACGCGGGGAGACCCAGTACTTC.

This chain uses TRBV10-1 with TRBJ1-1; D is perhaps TRBD1 (6 bases). V lost 2 bases and J 5 bases, leaving 18 bases between the germline ends. The CDR3 totals 16 residues. CDR1 is WNHNN and CDR2 is SYGVQD in the germline V gene (reference sequence). CDR3 in amino acids: CASSEKSVRGRTEAFF. Here the CDR3 DNA reads TGCGCCAGCAGTGAGAAGAGTGTCAGGGGTCGGACTGAAGCTTTCTTT.

The rearrangement joins TRBV6-5 to TRBJ2-1; 12 nucleotides align to TRBD2. This CDR3 contains 14 residues. With V trimmed by 7 bases and J by 8 bases, 6 bases remained unmatched. Germline CDR1 reads MNHEY; CDR2 reads SVGAGI. Here the CDR3 reads CASNRLAGDDEQFF. The CDR3 region has the DNA TGTGCCAGCAACAGACTAGCGGGAGATGATGAGCAGTTCTTC.

The V gene is TRBV5-1, the J gene TRBJ2-1; 8 bases align to TRBD1. The germline CDR1 and CDR2 sequences are SGHRS and YFSETQ. The junction had 6 bases not matched to a gene; V was cut back by 0 bases and J by 4 bases. The CDR3 is 16 amino acids. The CDR3: CASSLGTGSKYNEQFF. In DNA, the CDR3 is TGCGCCAGCAGCTTGGGGACAGGGAGTAAGTACAATGAGCAGTTCTTC.

V gene TRBV12-3 or TRBV12-4 combines with J gene TRBJ1-2; D gene uncertain. There are 13 residues in the CDR3. The V end lost 1 base, the J end lost 1 base, and 4 bases lay between the germline ends. The CDR3: CASSLGSNYGYTF. The CDR3 nucleotides read TGTGCCAGCAGTTTAGGCAGTAACTATGGCTACACCTTC.

V is TRBV4-3 and J is TRBJ1-2; TRBD1 aligns across 10 bases. The length of the CDR3 is 13 residues. Germline assignment: CDR1 LGHNA and CDR2 YSLEER. Trimming cost V 4 bases and J 8 bases; bases outside gene matches: 4. DNA for the CDR3: TGCGCCAGCAGCCGCGGGACAGGGGAGGGCTACACCTTC. Residues: CASSRGTGEGYTF.

The rearrangement joins TRBV5-1 to TRBJ2-3; TRBD1 agrees at 7 bases. In germline, CDR1 is SGHRS, CDR2 YFSETQ. The CDR3 length is 16 residues. Germline trimming cut 4 bases from V and 3 bases from J; bases unmatched to any gene: 11. CDR3 bases: TGCGCCAGCAGCCTGGGGCAGGGGGAAGGGACAGATACGCAGTATTTT. It yields the protein CASSLGQGEGTDTQYF.

This chain uses TRBV28 with TRBJ1-5, with TRBD1 identical over 8 bases. CDR3 length: 14 amino acids. The germline V gene has CDR1 MDHEN and CDR2 SYDVKM. V lost 4 bases, J lost 2 bases, and 1 base stayed unmatched. CDR3 in amino acids: CASSSGGRNQPQHF. The CDR3 DNA follows: TGTGCCAGCAGTTCAGGGGGCCGCAATCAGCCCCAGCATTTT.

CDR3: CASSPPTGPKNIQYF. The DNA of the CDR3 is TGTGCCAGCTCACCACCCACAGGGCCCAAAAACATTCAGTACTTC. V and J are TRBV18 and TRBJ2-4, with D possibly TRBD1 on 6 matching bases. CDR3 length: 15 residues. V lost 0 bases to trimming and J lost 2 bases, with 8 bases between them. Germline CDR1 is KGHSH and CDR2 is LQKENI.

V usage is TRBV7-2 and J usage is TRBJ2-1, with 9 bases lining up with TRBD2. Germline assignment: CDR1 SGHTA and CDR2 FQGNSA. There are 15 residues in the CDR3. Unmatched junction bases numbered 3, after V lost 3 bases and J lost 3 bases. The CDR3 DNA sequence: TGTGCCAGCAGCTTTAGCGGGAGCGTCTACAATGAGCAGTTCTTC. Translating gives CASSFSGSVYNEQFF.

V is TRBV9 and J is TRBJ2-7; 8 positions match TRBD1. The germline V gene has CDR1 SGDLS and CDR2 YYNGEE. The CDR3 contains 14 residues. Trimming removed 3 bases from V and 3 bases from J; junction bases left unmatched: 5. The CDR3 loop reads CASSAGTGRYEQYF. The DNA for the CDR3 is TGTGCCAGCAGCGCAGGGACAGGCCGCTACGAGCAGTACTTC.

The chain is built from TRBV30 and TRBJ2-2, with a possible D match to TRBD2 (6 bases). The V gene lost 3 bases and the J gene lost 5 bases, with 16 bases spanning the gap. The germline CDR1 and CDR2 sequences are GTSNPN and SVGIG (reference sequence). The CDR3 runs 15 residues. Here the CDR3 reads CAWRILGLRTGELFF. The CDR3 region has the DNA TGTGCCTGGAGAATATTGGGACTCAGGACCGGGGAGCTGTTTTTT.

The genes are TRBV7-3 and TRBJ1-2; D uncertain. The ends were cut back, 5 bases at V and 8 bases at J, with 15 bases in the middle. Germline assignment: CDR1 SGHTA and CDR2 FQGTGA. CDR3 length: 13 residues. CDR3 amino acids: CASSPGSAGGYTF. Here the CDR3 DNA reads TGTGCCAGCAGCCCGGGGTCCGCGGGAGGCTACACCTTC.

The genes are TRBV13 and TRBJ2-1; 8 nucleotides line up with TRBD2. CDR3 size: 14 residues. CDR1 is PRHDT and CDR2 is FYEKMQ in the germline V gene (reference sequence). The V segment lost 2 bases and the J segment 9 bases; nucleotides outside the gene matches: 6. CDR3 region: CASSLTGLAGEQFF. In DNA, the CDR3 is TGTGCCAGCAGCTTAACAGGTCTAGCGGGTGAGCAGTTCTTC.

This clone was seen only once. The chain joins TRBV11-2 to TRBJ2-6; TRBD1 is a possible D gene (5 bases). Trimming left V 4 bases short and J 4 bases short, with 17 bases between. Germline V gene data show CDR1 as SGHAT and CDR2 as FQNNGV. The CDR3 spans 17 residues. The CDR3 nucleotides are TGTGCCAGCAGCTCCCTCGAGACAGTGTCAGGGGCCAACGTCCTGACTTTC. This translates into CASSSLETVSGANVLTF.

The rearrangement links TRBV10-2 to TRBJ1-2; TRBD1 agrees at 8 bases. The CDR3 is 13 residues long. Germline CDR1 is WSHSY and CDR2 is SAAADI. The trim removed 7 bases at V and 8 bases at J, leaving 9 bases unmatched. DNA for the CDR3: TGCGCCAGCAAGTCCCAGGGGGCTTGGGGCTACACCTTC. Amino acids: CASKSQGAWGYTF.